This T cell receptor beta chain was captured in a study of blood T cell repertoires in COVID-19. Across the whole study: Acute and convalescent COVID-19 samples came from the United States, Italy and Spain. PBMCs, B-cell-depleted T cells, or T cells provided the cDNA or gDNA that made up the material.

Per the original methods: Amplification from reference gene primers served as the basis for estimated nucleated cell counts. Method: immunoSEQ multiplex PCR; TCRdb's copy keeps in-frame clones and lacks some. That table supplies the V and J calls and clone size; D and trimming were determined from the DNA. Of roughly 190,000 clones in the sample, around 84% were seen once. Germline V lookup: CDR1 LNHDA, CDR2 SQIVND (reference sequence). V shed 6 bases, J shed 2 bases, and the junction held 3 bases outside the gene matches. The CDR3 length is 15 residues. This clone was seen a few times. The clonotype originates from a human donor in a cohort sampled during active COVID-19. The chain links TRBV19 to TRBJ2-6; TRBD1 aligns across 8 bases. Sequenced input: peripheral blood. The CDR3 nucleotides read TGTGCCAGTAGGGACAGGGCGGCTGGGGCCAACGTCCTGACTTTC. It translates to CASRDRAAGANVLTF.